The clone carrying this T cell receptor (beta chain) was observed a single time. The sample is drawn from a study of blood T cell repertoires in COVID-19. V lost 0 bases, J lost 0 bases, and 8 bases lay in between. Germline assignment: CDR1 MGHRA and CDR2 YSYEKL. The CDR3 totals 15 residues. Participants were aged about 18 to 90 years, lived in 20 to 25 US areas, and enrolled virtually. Original handling: Scientists estimated how many nucleated cells there were by amplifying reference gene primers. Data came from immunoSEQ multiplex PCR; TCRdb stores just in-frame clones and leaves some out. V and J calls and clone size are given by that table; D and trimming were obtained from the DNA. The sample carries approximately 150,000 clones, over 70% recorded once.

This rearrangement joins TRBV4-1 to TRBJ1-1; D may be TRBD1 (5 bases). This clonotype was obtained from a middle-aged woman with acute COVID-19. Input material: PBMCs or T cells enriched from blood (not recorded which). CDR3 DNA: TGCGCCAGCAGCCAAGAGGACACATTGAACACTGAAGCTTTCTTT. It is translated as CASSQEDTLNTEAFF.